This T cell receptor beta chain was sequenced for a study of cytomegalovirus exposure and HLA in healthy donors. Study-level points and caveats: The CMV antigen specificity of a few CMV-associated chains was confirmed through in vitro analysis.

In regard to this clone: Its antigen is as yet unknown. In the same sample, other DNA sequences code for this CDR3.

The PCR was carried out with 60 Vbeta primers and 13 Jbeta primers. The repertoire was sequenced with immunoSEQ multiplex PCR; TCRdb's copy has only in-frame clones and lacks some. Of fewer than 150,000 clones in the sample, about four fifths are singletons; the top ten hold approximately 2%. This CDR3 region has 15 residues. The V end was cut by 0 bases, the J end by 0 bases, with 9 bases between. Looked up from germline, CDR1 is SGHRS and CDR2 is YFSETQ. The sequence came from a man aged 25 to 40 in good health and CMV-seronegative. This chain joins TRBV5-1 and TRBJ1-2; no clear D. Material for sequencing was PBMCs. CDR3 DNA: TGCGCCAGCAGCTTGGGCGGCCGGTCTAACTATGGCTACACCTTC. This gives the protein CASSLGGRSNYGYTF.